This T cell receptor beta chain was retrieved from a study of blood T cell repertoires in COVID-19. Data came from immunoSEQ multiplex PCR; TCRdb stores just in-frame clones and leaves some out. The repertoire holds under 350,000 clones, with 65% to 90% as singletons. Adults between roughly 18 and 95 years of age took part from 24 US areas. The CDR3 is made up of 16 amino acids. Trimming took 5 bases from V and 4 from J; bases not matched to a gene: 10. Germline V gene sequence: CDR1 ENHRY, CDR2 SYGVKD. The V call is TRBV10-3, the J call TRBJ1-1; 10 bases are a match to TRBD1. The TCR sequence derives from a woman aged 35 to 49 with acute COVID-19. Sequencing was performed on PBMCs or T cells enriched from blood (not recorded which). For the CDR3, the DNA is TGTGCCATCAGTTCGGACAGGGGGGGTATCGTCACTGAAGCTTTCTTT. Translation: CAISSDRGGIVTEAFF.